The clone carrying this TCR beta chain was recorded many times. This record belongs to a study of T-cell reconstitution after alpha-beta-depleted transplantation in children. Preparation of the TCRbeta library involved a method that used unique molecular identifiers. TCRdb reanalysed the PCR reads using MiXCR and keeps one entry per CDR3 protein. The table records some 16,000 distinct CDR3 sequences, 5% to 5.5% of them present only once. The sequence came from a boy younger than 18 with acute lymphoblastic leukemia, due to receive a stem cell transplant. The source was PBMCs, collected before TCRalphabeta/CD19-depleted stem cell transplant.

CDR3 in DNA: TGCAGTGCAGACCAGGGAAACACCATATATTTT. It encodes CSADQGNTIYF. The gene calls are TRBV20-1 and TRBJ1-3, with D hard to call. V was cut by 6 bases and J by 4 bases, with 7 bases left in between. This CDR3 comprises 11 residues. CDR1 and CDR2 (germline): DFQATT, SNEGSKA (reference sequence).